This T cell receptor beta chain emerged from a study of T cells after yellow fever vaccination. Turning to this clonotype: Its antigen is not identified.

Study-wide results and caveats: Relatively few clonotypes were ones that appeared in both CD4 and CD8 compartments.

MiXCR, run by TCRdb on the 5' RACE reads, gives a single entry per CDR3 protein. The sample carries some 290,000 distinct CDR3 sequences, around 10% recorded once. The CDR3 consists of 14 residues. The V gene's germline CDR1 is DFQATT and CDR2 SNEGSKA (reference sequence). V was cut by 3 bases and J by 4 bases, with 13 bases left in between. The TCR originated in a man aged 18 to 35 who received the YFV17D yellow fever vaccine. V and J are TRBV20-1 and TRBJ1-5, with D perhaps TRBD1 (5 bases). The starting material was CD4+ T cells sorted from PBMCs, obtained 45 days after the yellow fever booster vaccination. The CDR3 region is CSASLGRSNQPQHF. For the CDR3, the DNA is TGCAGTGCTAGCTTGGGACGGTCGAATCAGCCCCAGCATTTT.